The 8 T cell receptor beta chains presented below share a single source sample, sequenced in a study of CDR3 diversity in severe acne (dated by TCRdb to 2018 to 2020). Libraries came from PCR. The sequencer listed for this sample is Illumina HiSeq 2000. Starting from the raw public reads, TCRdb applied fastp trimming at Q25, assembled clones with MiXCR and retained in-frame beta chains. Every distinct CDR3 protein forms one entry, paired with its most common genes and DNA. The sample records 90,000 or so distinct CDR3 sequences, about 48% of which are singletons. Over 9.5% of the sample belongs to the ten largest clones. The sample consisted of blood. The source of these receptors is a male donor in good health, serving as a control.

This clonotype occurred once. The chain uses TRBV20-1 and TRBJ2-7, with 8 bases lining up with TRBD2. Germline loops: CDR1 DFQATT, CDR2 SNEGSKA (reference sequence). The trim removed 1 base at V and 7 bases at J, leaving 12 bases unmatched. This CDR3 contains 15 residues. CDR3 sequence: CSARGGGTGTLEQYF. The CDR3 bases are TGCAGTGCTAGAGGCGGGGGGACTGGGACTTTGGAGCAGTACTTC.

This clonotype has a handful of counts. A junction boundary mismatches the germline segment, possibly from a read error. The chain uses TRBV30 and TRBJ2-3; 8 bases align to TRBD1. Germline CDR1 is GTSNPN and CDR2 is SVGIG (reference sequence). This CDR3 is built from 14 residues. This CDR3 is CAWTRDRGTDTQCF. CDR3 bases: TGTGCCTGGACTCGAGACAGGGGCACAGATACGCAGTGTTTT.

With regard to this clonotype: A read error may produce the germline difference seen at one junction end. This sequence joins TRBV10-3 and TRBJ2-6, with TRBD2 identical over 7 bases. Per the germline V gene, CDR1 is ENHRY and CDR2 is SYGVKD. The CDR3 has 16 amino acids. This CDR3 is CASSYWGGSRANVLTF. In DNA form, the CDR3 reads TGTGCCAGCAGTTACTGGGGGGGGAGCAGGGCCAACGTCCTGACTTTC.

This clonotype was found many times. V and J are TRBV20-1 and TRBJ2-3, with 9 bases that match TRBD2. The CDR3 sequence is 14 residues long. Germline V gene lookup returns CDR1 DFQATT and CDR2 SNEGSKA (reference sequence). Germline trimming cut 4 bases from V and 6 bases from J; bases unmatched to any gene: 8. The CDR3 DNA is TGCAGTGCTACTAGCGGGGTGGTCGTGGATACGCAGTATTTT. It yields the protein CSATSGVVVDTQYF.

This clonotype is classed as medium-sized. This sequence joins TRBV7-9 and TRBJ2-5, with D possibly being TRBD2 (5 bases). Trimming pared 5 bases from V and 2 bases from J, leaving 9 bases between. The CDR3 contains 13 residues. Germline V gene sequence: CDR1 SEHNR, CDR2 FQNEAQ (reference sequence). Here the CDR3 reads CASSRERQETQYF. The CDR3 nucleotides read TGTGCCAGCAGCAGAGAGCGGCAAGAGACCCAGTACTTC.

In the case of this clonotype: Without the conserved terminal phenylalanine or tryptophan, this CDR3 likely stems from a read error. This rearrangement joins TRBV10-3 to TRBJ2-7; weak D call: TRBD1 (6 bases). This CDR3 comprises 14 residues. Germline V gene lookup returns CDR1 ENHRY and CDR2 SYGVKD. Trimming removed 6 bases at V and 8 bases at J, with 20 bases between. This CDR3 reads CAIRIGPTTGKQYL. The CDR3 DNA sequence: TGTGCCATCAGGATAGGACCTACGACAGGCAAGCAGTACCTC.

With respect to this clonotype: Mismatch with germline at one junction end may stem from a read error. The V and J genes are TRBV7-9 and TRBJ2-7; a weak D match, TRBD2 (5 bases). The CDR3 is made up of 15 amino acids. CDR1 is SEHNR, CDR2 FQNEAQ, per germline (reference sequence). The CDR3 DNA reads TGTGCCAGCAGTTCCTCCGGGCCCAAGTCCGGGGAGCTGTACTTC. It translates to CASSSSGPKSGELYF.

V gene TRBV25-1 combines with J gene TRBJ1-4; 9 bases line up with TRBD1. Losses at the gene ends were 5 bases for V and 5 bases for J; bases not matched to a gene: 6. The CDR3 runs to 15 residues. Germline-derived CDR1 and CDR2 are MGHDK and SYGVNS. The CDR3 DNA follows: TGTGCCAGCAGTTTGTGGACAGGGGTCAATGAAAAACTGTTTTTT. Residues: CASSLWTGVNEKLFF.